These T cell receptor beta chains were read from a single sample in a study of blood T cells in healthy people across ages. One entry per CDR3 protein results from TCRdb running MiXCR on the 5' RACE reads. The sample contains about 400,000 distinct CDR3 sequences, 50% to 60% of which appear only once. The sequencing sample was made of blood. All receptors derive from a man in his 60s in good health. Each CDR3 is given without its conserved first and last residue. Fields, in order: J gene, V gene, CDR3 protein.

J: TRBJ2-3; V: TRBV6-5; CDR3: ASSLTGGPGADTQY
J: TRBJ2-1; V: TRBV20-1; CDR3: SARDPSGVAGSYNEQF
J: TRBJ2-7; V: TRBV12-3/TRBV12-4; CDR3: ASTPVLPYNNEQY
J: TRBJ1-2; V: TRBV6-2/TRBV6-3; CDR3: ASSPKTYGYT
J: TRBJ1-2; V: TRBV12-3/TRBV12-4; CDR3: ASSLAQANHGYT
J: TRBJ2-1; V: TRBV29-1; CDR3: SVGARTGSEF
J: TRBJ1-3; V: TRBV7-9; CDR3: ASSPAQPIY
J: TRBJ2-1; V: TRBV20-1; CDR3: SAIPQEGSYNEQF
J: TRBJ1-1; V: TRBV29-1; CDR3: SVNRDATPEAF
J: TRBJ1-2; V: TRBV27; CDR3: ASSLQGAVGYGYT
J: NA; V: TRBV29-1; CDR3: SATQGAYEQY
J: TRBJ1-2; V: TRBV28; CDR3: ASSLWGDNYGYT
J: TRBJ2-7; V: TRBV2; CDR3: ASSVVGAGY
J: TRBJ1-2; V: TRBV3-1; CDR3: ASSQDLPTGRGGYT
J: TRBJ2-7; V: TRBV29-1; CDR3: GVSTGTGTKDEQY
J: TRBJ1-4; V: TRBV15; CDR3: ATTPDADNEKLF
J: TRBJ2-3; V: TRBV7-2; CDR3: ASSKGLAEDTQY
J: TRBJ1-4; V: TRBV12-3/TRBV12-4; CDR3: ASSFGQREKLF
J: TRBJ2-1; V: TRBV12-3/TRBV12-4; CDR3: ASSSGGLGGAYNEQF
J: TRBJ2-7; V: TRBV29-1; CDR3: SVETAGARSYEQY
J: TRBJ2-1; V: TRBV6-6; CDR3: ASSYGVSGSGGEQF
J: TRBJ2-1; V: TRBV29-1; CDR3: SPNRREGLRSSYNEQF
J: TRBJ2-7; V: TRBV10-2; CDR3: ASSGGTETYEQY
J: TRBJ2-1; V: TRBV12-3/TRBV12-4; CDR3: ASSLGDTPYNEQF
J: TRBJ2-7; V: TRBV27; CDR3: ASSFTLAGAEQY
J: TRBJ2-1; V: TRBV6-4; CDR3: ASSAPGTSMF
J: TRBJ1-4; V: TRBV7-9; CDR3: ASSSDRGATNEKLF
J: TRBJ2-5; V: TRBV4-1; CDR3: ASSHLLTSRQETQY
J: TRBJ2-1; V: TRBV21-1; CDR3: ASSKGLAGVEQF
J: TRBJ2-5; V: TRBV6-1; CDR3: ASSEGEIEY
J: TRBJ1-2; V: TRBV11-1; CDR3: ASNQMRTGGYT
J: TRBJ2-5; V: TRBV29-1; CDR3: SVSGSGSNEQY
J: TRBJ2-7; V: TRBV10-3; CDR3: AISNRQGHEQY
J: TRBJ1-2; V: TRBV20-1; CDR3: SAPQPGQRTYT
J: TRBJ2-3; V: TRBV7-2; CDR3: ASSLPRTSGSTDTQY
J: TRBJ2-5; V: TRBV5-1; CDR3: ASSLAGSPKETQN
J: TRBJ1-2; V: TRBV5-8; CDR3: ASSLFGSGYT
J: TRBJ1-2; V: TRBV29-1; CDR3: SVQDSVYGYT
J: TRBJ2-7; V: TRBV7-8; CDR3: ASSSRAGTGVNYEQY
J: TRBJ2-5; V: TRBV11-2; CDR3: ASSYALGGRETQY
J: TRBJ2-3; V: TRBV28; CDR3: ASRSQTGSTDTQY
J: TRBJ2-1; V: TRBV7-2; CDR3: ASSLNPGTSVYNEQF
J: NA; V: TRBV3-1; CDR3: ASSQVGTSGSYEQY